This T cell receptor (beta chain) emerged from a study of cytomegalovirus exposure and HLA in healthy donors. With 60 Vbeta and 13 Jbeta primers, the PCR was carried out. Measured with immunoSEQ multiplex PCR; TCRdb has only the in-frame clones, and not every one. In the table there are roughly 200,000 clones, roughly four fifths of which are singletons. Regarding the study as a whole: Reports described diagnosis of cytomegalovirus status by the classifier as highly specific and sensitive. The study flagged 150 to 200 TCR beta chains as cytomegalovirus-associated. V- and J-gene trimming of TCR beta was linked (in a later analysis) to a missense DCLRE1C variant. Looking again later, the authors saw that most CMV-associated TCR beta chains seemed HLA-restricted.

Details on this clone: What it binds is not known.

Trimming took 1 base from V and 7 from J; bases not matched to a gene: 3. The germline gives CDR1 MGHRA, CDR2 YSYEKL. This CDR3 has 15 amino acids. This clonotype was sampled from a male donor in good health and CMV-seronegative. Sequencing was done on a sample of PBMCs. The genes are TRBV4-1 and TRBJ2-1, with 11 bases that match TRBD2. The CDR3 sequence is CASSQGLAGGNEQFF. DNA for the CDR3: TGCGCCAGCAGCCAAGGCCTAGCGGGAGGTAATGAGCAGTTCTTC.